This paragraph covers one TCR beta chain sequence. Its antigen is not known. The method was immunoSEQ multiplex PCR; TCRdb's version includes in-frame clones alone and lacks a portion of them. The sample shows approximately 12,000 clones, about 79% of them seen only once. CDR3 length: 15 amino acids. CDR1 is SGHNT, CDR2 YYREEE, per germline (reference sequence). V was trimmed by 1 base and J by 0 bases, leaving 9 bases between them. This entry is derived from a study of PD-1 blockade in classical Hodgkin lymphoma. Findings and limits, study-wide: Diversity in CD4+ TCRs, unlike that measured in CD8+ TCRs, had risen significantly by C4D1.

Relapse after autologous stem cell transplantation occurred in every patient, and brentuximab vedotin exposure varied. The clonotype was recovered from a human donor with classical Hodgkin lymphoma. V gene TRBV5-4 combines with J gene TRBJ2-3; D perhaps matches TRBD2 (5 bases). This sample comprised peripheral blood mononuclear cells (PBMCs), obtained at baseline. The CDR3 here is CASSLSSGSTDTQYF. Written as DNA, the CDR3 is TGTGCCAGCAGCTTGTCGAGCGGAAGCACAGATACGCAGTATTTT.